This T cell receptor (beta chain) is drawn from a study of T cell changes during pregnancy in multiple sclerosis. Germline CDR1 and CDR2: MGHRA and YSYEKL. The CDR3 is 18 residues long. Between the trimmed V and J ends, which lost 2 bases and 0 bases, there was a span of 17 bases. Assay used: immunoSEQ multiplex PCR; TCRdb lists only in-frame clones, some missing. Of tens of thousands of clones in the sample, roughly 92% were seen once. The TCR comes from a female donor in good health, enrolled as a control in a pregnancy study. The chain employs TRBV4-1 and TRBJ2-1; TRBD2 is a possible D gene (6 bases). Material: peripheral blood, obtained in the third trimester of pregnancy. The CDR3 DNA sequence: TGCGCCAGCAGCCAATACGTTACTAGCTACAGCTCCTACAATGAGCAGTTCTTC. Translation: CASSQYVTSYSSYNEQFF.